Listed below are T cell receptor beta chains from one sample, sequenced in a study of yellow fever vaccine responses in identical twins. Using its own MiXCR run on the RT-PCR reads, TCRdb lists one record per CDR3 protein. The table includes 4,500 to 5,000 distinct CDR3 sequences, 70% to 85% detected once. Sequencing was performed on T cells from blood (PBMCs), unsorted or a sorted subset (not recorded which), taken before or after yellow fever vaccination (not recorded which). The origin of the receptors is a woman between 18 and 30 years old who received the yellow fever vaccine. CDR3s include the opening cysteine and the closing phenylalanine or tryptophan. A D gene is named only where the DNA matches it firmly. Size values are once, few and many counts, or a class for expanded clones, and some rows have none.

clone_size j_call v_call d_call cdr3_nt cdr3_aa
few TRBJ2-5 TRBV29-1 . TGCAGCGTTGGGATTTGGGTAGCGATGGAGACCCAGTACTTC CSVGIWVAMETQYF
. TRBJ2-5 TRBV5-1 . TGCGCCAGCAGCTGGACCATTCCCCAAGAGACCCAGTACTTC CASSWTIPQETQYF
. TRBJ2-7 TRBV27 TRBD1 TGTGCCAGCAGTTGGACAGGACGGGACGAGCAGTACTTC CASSWTGRDEQYF
. TRBJ2-5 TRBV3-1 . TGTGCCAGCAGCCAAGATGAGATAGAAGAGACCCAGTACTTC CASSQDEIEETQYF
. TRBJ2-7 TRBV6-1 TRBD1 TGTGCCAGCAGACGGGACAGGGGTCAATGGTACGAGCAGTACTTC CASRRDRGQWYEQYF
few TRBJ2-1 TRBV29-1 . TGCAGCGTTGAAGTCGGACAGTCAAATGAGCAGTTCTTC CSVEVGQSNEQFF
. TRBJ2-3 TRBV4-3 . TGCGCCAGCAGCCACCAGGCGAGCACAGATACGCAGTATTTT CASSHQASTDTQYF
. TRBJ2-7 TRBV4-3 . TGCGCCAGCAGCCAGGAGATACGAGCCTACGAGCAGTACTTC CASSQEIRAYEQYF
. TRBJ2-1 TRBV4-2 TRBD1 TGTGCCAGCAGCCAAAACAGGGGGAGCTCCAATGAGCAGTTCTTC CASSQNRGSSNEQFF
. TRBJ2-3 TRBV5-1 . TGCGCCAGCAGCCCGGGGGTTACCTCAGATACGCAGTATTTT CASSPGVTSDTQYF
. TRBJ2-4 TRBV12-3/TRBV12-4 TRBD2 TGTGCCAGCAGTTCGCGGGGGATAAACATTCAGTACTTC CASSSRGINIQYF
few TRBJ1-4 TRBV5-1 TRBD1 TGCGCCAGCAGCTTGCGTACAGGGGGTGAAAAACTGTTTTTT CASSLRTGGEKLFF
. TRBJ2-5 TRBV29-1 . TGCAGCGTTGCGACCGTAGACCAAGAGACCCAGTACTTC CSVATVDQETQYF
. TRBJ2-2 TRBV29-1 . TGCAGCGTTGAGGGTACCGGGGAGCTGTTTTTT CSVEGTGELFF
. TRBJ2-7 TRBV3-1 . TGTGCTAGCACGTCTGAAACCTACGAGCAGTACTTC CASTSETYEQYF
few TRBJ2-1 TRBV7-3 TRBD2 TGTGCCAGCAGCTTAAGGACTAGCGGGAGCTCCTACAATGAGCAGTTCTTC CASSLRTSGSSYNEQFF
. TRBJ1-2 TRBV10-3 TRBD1 TGTGCCATCAGTGATCCTCAGGGGGTAGGTAGCTATGGCTACACCTTC CAISDPQGVGSYGYTF
few TRBJ2-2 TRBV25-1 . TGTGCCACCGAATCTTGGGGTCGGTCCACCGGGGAGCTGTTTTTT CATESWGRSTGELFF
. TRBJ2-7 TRBV29-1 TRBD2 TGCAGCGTTGCCGGGACTAGCGGGAACTACGAGCAGTACTTC CSVAGTSGNYEQYF
. TRBJ2-7 TRBV14 TRBD2 TGTGCCAGCAGCCACATAGCGGGGGGGCCCTACGAGCAGTACTTC CASSHIAGGPYEQYF
. TRBJ2-3 TRBV29-1 TRBD2 TGCAGCGTTGAAGATTGGTCTAGCGGGGGGCGCACAGATACGCAGTATTTT CSVEDWSSGGRTDTQYF
. TRBJ2-1 TRBV7-6 . TGTGCCAGCAGCAAAACAGGATACAATGAGCAGTTCTTC CASSKTGYNEQFF
. TRBJ2-5 TRBV11-1 . TGTGCCAGCAGCGTCTCCCTTCGGGCGGGGCGGGGAAGCGCTGAGACCCAGTACTTC CASSVSLRAGRGSAETQYF
. TRBJ2-1 TRBV13 . TGTGCCAGCAAGGGGGGAGATGAGCAGTTCTTC CASKGGDEQFF
. TRBJ2-1 TRBV2 TRBD2 TGTGCCAGCAGTGATACTAGCGCCCCAAACAATGAGCAGTTCTTC CASSDTSAPNNEQFF
. TRBJ2-3 TRBV5-1 . TGCGCCAGCAGCTTGTCTATCGCGGTTCTTAGCCCCACAGATACGCAGTATTTT CASSLSIAVLSPTDTQYF